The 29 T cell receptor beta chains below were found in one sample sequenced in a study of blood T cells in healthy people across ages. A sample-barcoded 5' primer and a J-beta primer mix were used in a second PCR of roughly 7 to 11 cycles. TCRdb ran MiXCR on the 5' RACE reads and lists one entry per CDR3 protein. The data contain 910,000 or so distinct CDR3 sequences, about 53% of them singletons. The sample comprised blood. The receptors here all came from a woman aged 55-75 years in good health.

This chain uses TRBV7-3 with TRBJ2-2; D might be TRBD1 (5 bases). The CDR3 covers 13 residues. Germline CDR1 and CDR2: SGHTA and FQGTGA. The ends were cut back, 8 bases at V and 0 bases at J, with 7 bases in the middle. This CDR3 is CASQGTNTGELFF. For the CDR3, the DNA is TGTGCCAGCCAGGGAACGAACACCGGGGAGCTGTTTTTT.

CDR3: CASARDANYGYTF. CDR3 sequence (DNA): TGTGCCAGCGCTCGCGACGCTAACTATGGCTACACCTTC. The genes are TRBV6-1 and TRBJ1-2, with unresolved D. In germline, CDR1 is MNHNS, CDR2 SASEGT. CDR3 length: 13 residues. With 8 bases removed from V and 0 bases from J, the gap between germline ends came to 10 bases.

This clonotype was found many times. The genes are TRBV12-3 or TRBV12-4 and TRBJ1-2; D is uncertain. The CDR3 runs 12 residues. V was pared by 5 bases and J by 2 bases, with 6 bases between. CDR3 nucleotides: TGTGCCAGCAGTCTCGGAAACTATGGCTACACCTTC. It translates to CASSLGNYGYTF.

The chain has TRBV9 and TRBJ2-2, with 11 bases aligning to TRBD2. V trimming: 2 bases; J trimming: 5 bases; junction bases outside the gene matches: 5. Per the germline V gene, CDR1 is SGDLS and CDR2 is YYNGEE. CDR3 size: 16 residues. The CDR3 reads CASSVSGRALTGELFF. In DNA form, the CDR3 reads TGTGCCAGCAGCGTTAGCGGGAGGGCCCTAACCGGGGAGCTGTTTTTT.

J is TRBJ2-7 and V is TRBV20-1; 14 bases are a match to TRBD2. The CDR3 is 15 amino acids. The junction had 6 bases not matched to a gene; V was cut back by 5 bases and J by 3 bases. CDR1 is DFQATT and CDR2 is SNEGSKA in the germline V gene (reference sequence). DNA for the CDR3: TGCAGTGCTCGTGGGACTAGCGGGAGCCACTACGAGCAGTACTTC. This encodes CSARGTSGSHYEQYF.

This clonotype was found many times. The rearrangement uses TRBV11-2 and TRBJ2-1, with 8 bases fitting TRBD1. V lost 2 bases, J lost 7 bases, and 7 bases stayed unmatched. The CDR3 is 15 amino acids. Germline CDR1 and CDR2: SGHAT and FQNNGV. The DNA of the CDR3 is TGTGCCAGCAGCTTACGAGGAACAGGGGGTAATGAGCAGTTCTTC. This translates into CASSLRGTGGNEQFF. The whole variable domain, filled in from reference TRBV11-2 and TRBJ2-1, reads EAGVAQSPRYKIIEKRQSVAFWCNPISGHATLYWYQQILGQGPKLLIQFQNNGVVDDSQLPKDRFSAERLKGVDSTLKIQPAKLEDSAVYLCASSLRGTGGNEQFFGPGTRLTVL.

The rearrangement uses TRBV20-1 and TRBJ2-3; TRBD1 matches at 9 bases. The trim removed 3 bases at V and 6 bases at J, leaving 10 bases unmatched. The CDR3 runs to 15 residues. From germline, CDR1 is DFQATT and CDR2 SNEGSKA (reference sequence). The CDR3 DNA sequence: TGCAGTGCTAGTCTCGGGACAGGGTTTGGGGATACGCAGTATTTT. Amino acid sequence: CSASLGTGFGDTQYF.

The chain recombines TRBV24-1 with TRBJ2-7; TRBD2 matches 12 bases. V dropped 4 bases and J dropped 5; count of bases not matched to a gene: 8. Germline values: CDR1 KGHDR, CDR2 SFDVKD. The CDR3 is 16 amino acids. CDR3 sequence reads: CATSDTATSGRNEQYF. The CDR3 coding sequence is TGTGCCACCAGTGACACAGCGACTAGCGGGAGAAACGAGCAGTACTTC.

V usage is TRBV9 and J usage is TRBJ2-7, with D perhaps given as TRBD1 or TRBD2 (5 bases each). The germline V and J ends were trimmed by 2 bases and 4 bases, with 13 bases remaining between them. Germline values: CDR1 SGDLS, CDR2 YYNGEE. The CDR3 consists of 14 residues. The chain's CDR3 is CASSVGDPGYEQYF. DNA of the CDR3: TGTGCCAGCAGCGTCGGGGACCCGGGGTACGAGCAGTACTTC.

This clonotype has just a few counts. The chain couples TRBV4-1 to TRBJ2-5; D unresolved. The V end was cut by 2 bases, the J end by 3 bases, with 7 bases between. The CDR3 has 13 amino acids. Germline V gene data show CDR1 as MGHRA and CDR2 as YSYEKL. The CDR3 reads CASSQFQEETQYF. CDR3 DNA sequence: TGCGCCAGCAGCCAATTCCAGGAAGAGACCCAGTACTTC.

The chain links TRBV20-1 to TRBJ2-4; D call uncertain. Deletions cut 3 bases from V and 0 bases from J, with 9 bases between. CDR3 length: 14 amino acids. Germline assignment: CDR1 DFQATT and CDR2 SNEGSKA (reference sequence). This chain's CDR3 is CSARSELAKNIQYF. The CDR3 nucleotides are TGCAGTGCTAGGAGCGAGTTAGCCAAAAACATTCAGTACTTC.

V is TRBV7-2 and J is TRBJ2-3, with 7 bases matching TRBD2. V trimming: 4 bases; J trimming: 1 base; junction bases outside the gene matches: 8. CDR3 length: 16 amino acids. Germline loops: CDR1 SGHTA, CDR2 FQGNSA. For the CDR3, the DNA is TGTGCCAGCAGCTACTCGGGGGGAACACGCACAGATACGCAGTATTTT. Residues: CASSYSGGTRTDTQYF.

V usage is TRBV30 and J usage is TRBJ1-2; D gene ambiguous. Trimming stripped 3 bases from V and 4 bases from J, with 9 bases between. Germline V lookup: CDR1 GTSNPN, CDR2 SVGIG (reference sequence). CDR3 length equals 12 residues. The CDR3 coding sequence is TGTGCCTGGAGGGCCTTCCCCTATGGCTACACCTTC. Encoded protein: CAWRAFPYGYTF.

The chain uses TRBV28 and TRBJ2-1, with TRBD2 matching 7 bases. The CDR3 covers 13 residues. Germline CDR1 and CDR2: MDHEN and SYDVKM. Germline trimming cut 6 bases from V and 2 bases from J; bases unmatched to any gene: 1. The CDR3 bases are TGTGCCAGCAGGGCGGGAGCCTACAATGAGCAGTTCTTC. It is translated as CASRAGAYNEQFF. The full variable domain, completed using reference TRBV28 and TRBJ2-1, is DVKVTQSSRYLVKRTGEKVFLECVQDMDHENMFWYRQDPGLGLRLIYFSYDVKMKEKGDIPEGYSVSREKKERFSLILESASTNQTSMYLCASRAGAYNEQFFGPGTRLTVL.

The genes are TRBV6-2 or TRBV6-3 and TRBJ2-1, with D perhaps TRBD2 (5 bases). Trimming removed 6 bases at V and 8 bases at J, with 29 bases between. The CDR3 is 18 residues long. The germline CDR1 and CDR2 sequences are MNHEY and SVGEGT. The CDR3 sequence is CASSRHRGTTTDWDEQFF. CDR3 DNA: TGTGCCAGCAGCCGCCATCGGGGAACCACCACCGACTGGGATGAGCAGTTCTTC.

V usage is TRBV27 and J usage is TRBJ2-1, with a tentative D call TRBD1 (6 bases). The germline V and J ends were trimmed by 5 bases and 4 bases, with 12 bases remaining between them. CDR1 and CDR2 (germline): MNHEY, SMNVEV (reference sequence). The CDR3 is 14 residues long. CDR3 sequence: CASSTGTLYNEQFF. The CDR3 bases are TGTGCCAGCAGTACCGGGACACTTTACAATGAGCAGTTCTTC.

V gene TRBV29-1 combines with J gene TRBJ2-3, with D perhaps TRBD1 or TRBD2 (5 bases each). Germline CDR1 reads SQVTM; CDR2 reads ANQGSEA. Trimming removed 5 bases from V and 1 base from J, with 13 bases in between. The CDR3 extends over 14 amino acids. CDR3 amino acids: CSVCDGARTDTQYF. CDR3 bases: TGCAGCGTTTGTGACGGGGCTCGCACAGATACGCAGTATTTT.

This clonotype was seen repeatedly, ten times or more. The CDR3 nucleotides read TGTGCCAGCAGTAGGAATTATCAGCCCCAGCATTTT. This codes for CASSRNYQPQHF. This rearrangement joins TRBV12-3 or TRBV12-4 to TRBJ1-5; D unresolved. The CDR3 runs 12 residues. Trimming removed 5 bases at V and 5 bases at J, with 7 bases between.

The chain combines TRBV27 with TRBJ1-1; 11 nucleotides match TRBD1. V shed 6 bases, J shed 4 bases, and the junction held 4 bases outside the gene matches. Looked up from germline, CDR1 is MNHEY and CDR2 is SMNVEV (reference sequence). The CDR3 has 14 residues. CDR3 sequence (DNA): TGTGCCAGCAGCGGACAGGGGGCCGGCACTGAAGCTTTCTTT. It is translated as CASSGQGAGTEAFF.

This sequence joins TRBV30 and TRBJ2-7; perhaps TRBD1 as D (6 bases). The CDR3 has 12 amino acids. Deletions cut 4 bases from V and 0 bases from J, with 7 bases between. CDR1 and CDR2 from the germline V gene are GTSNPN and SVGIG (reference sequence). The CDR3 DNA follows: TGTGCCTGGACAGGGGACTCCTACGAGCAGTACTTC. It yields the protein CAWTGDSYEQYF.

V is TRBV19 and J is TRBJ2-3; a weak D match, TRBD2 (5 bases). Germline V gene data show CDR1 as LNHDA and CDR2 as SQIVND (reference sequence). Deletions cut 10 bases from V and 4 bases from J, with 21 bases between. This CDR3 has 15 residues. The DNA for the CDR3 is TGTGCCACCCAGCGATACGATGGAGGCGCAGATACGCAGTATTTT. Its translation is CATQRYDGGADTQYF.

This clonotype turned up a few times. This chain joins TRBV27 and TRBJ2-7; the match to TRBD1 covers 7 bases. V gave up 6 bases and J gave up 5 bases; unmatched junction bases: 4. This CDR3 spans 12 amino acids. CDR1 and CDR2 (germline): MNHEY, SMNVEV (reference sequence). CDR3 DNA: TGTGCCAGCAGCCAAGGGACAGACGAGCAGTACTTC. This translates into CASSQGTDEQYF.

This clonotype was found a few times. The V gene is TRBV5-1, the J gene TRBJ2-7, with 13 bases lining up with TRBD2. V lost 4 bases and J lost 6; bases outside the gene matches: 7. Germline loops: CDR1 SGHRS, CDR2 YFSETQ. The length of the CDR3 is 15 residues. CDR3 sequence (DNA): TGCGCCAGCAGCCCCTGGACTAGCGGGAGTACCGAGCAGTACTTC. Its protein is CASSPWTSGSTEQYF.

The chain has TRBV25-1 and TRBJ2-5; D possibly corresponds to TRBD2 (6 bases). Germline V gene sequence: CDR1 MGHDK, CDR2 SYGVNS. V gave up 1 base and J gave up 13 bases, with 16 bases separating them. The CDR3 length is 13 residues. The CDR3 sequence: CASSESPPAGLYF. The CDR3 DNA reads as TGTGCCAGCAGTGAATCCCCTCCGGCGGGATTGTACTTC.

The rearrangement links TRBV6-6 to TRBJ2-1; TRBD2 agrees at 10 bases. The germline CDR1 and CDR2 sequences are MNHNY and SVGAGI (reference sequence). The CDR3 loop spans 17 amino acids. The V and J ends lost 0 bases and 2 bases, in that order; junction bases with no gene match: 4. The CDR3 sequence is CASSYSLAGDPYNEQFF. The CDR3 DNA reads TGTGCCAGCAGTTACTCCCTAGCGGGGGACCCCTACAATGAGCAGTTCTTC.

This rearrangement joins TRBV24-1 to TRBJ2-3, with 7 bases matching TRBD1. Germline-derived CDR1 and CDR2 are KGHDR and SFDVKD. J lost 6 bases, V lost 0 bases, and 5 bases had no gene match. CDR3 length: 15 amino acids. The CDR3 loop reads CATSDLKGGKDTQYF. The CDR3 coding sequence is TGTGCCACCAGTGATTTGAAAGGGGGCAAGGATACGCAGTATTTT.

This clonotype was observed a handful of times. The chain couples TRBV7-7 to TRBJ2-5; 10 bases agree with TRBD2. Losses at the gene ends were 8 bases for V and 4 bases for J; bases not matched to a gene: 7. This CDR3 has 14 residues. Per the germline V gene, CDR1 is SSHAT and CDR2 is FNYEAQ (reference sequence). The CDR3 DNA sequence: TGTGCCAGCCAGTCTGGACTAGCGGCAGAGACCCAGTACTTC. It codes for CASQSGLAAETQYF. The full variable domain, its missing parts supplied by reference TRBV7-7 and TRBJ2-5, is GAGVSQSPRYKVTKRGQDVTLRCDPISSHATLYWYQQALGQGPEFLTYFNYEAQPDKSGLPSDRFSAERPEGSISTLTIQRTEQRDSAMYRCASQSGLAAETQYFGPGTRLLVL.

CDR3 sequence (DNA): TGCAGTGCTAAGCGCCTGGGGTCTCAAGAGACCCAGTACTTC. This codes for CSAKRLGSQETQYF. The gene calls are TRBV20-1 and TRBJ2-7; no firm D call. The J call is doubtful: the DNA matches TRBJ2-5 better. The CDR3 extends over 14 amino acids. The germline gives CDR1 DFQATT, CDR2 SNEGSKA (reference sequence).

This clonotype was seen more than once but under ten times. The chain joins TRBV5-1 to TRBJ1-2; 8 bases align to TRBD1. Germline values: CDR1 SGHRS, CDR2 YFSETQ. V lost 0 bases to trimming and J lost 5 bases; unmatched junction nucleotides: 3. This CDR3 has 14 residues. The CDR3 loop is CASSLGQGRYGYTF. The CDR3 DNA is TGCGCCAGCAGCTTGGGACAGGGGAGGTATGGCTACACCTTC.